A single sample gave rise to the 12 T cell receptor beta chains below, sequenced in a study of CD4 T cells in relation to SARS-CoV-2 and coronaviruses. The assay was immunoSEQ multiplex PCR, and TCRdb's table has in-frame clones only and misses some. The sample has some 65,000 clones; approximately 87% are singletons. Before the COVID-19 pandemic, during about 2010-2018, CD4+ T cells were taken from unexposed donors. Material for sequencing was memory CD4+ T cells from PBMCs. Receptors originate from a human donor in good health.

CDR3 coding DNA: TGTGCCAGCAGTTGGGACAGGGCTAATGAAAAACTGTTTTTT. Its translation: CASSWDRANEKLFF. This chain uses TRBV6-5 with TRBJ1-4; TRBD1 agrees at 9 bases. Germline loops: CDR1 MNHEY, CDR2 SVGAGI. The CDR3 is made up of 14 amino acids. The V gene end was trimmed by 4 bases and the J gene end by 3 bases; junction bases not matched to a gene: 0.

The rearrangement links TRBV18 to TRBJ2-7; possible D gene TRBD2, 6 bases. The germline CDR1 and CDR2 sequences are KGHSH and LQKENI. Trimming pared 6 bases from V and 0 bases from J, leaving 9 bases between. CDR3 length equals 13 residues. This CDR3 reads CASSASASYEQYF. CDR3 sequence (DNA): TGTGCCAGCTCGGCTAGCGCCTCCTACGAGCAGTACTTC.

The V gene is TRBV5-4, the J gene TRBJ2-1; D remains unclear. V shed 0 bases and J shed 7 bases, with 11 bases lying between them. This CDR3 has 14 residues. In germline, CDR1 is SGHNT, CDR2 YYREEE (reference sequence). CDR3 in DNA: TGTGCCAGCAGCTTGGCCCCAATGGGGAATGAGCAGTTCTTC. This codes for CASSLAPMGNEQFF.

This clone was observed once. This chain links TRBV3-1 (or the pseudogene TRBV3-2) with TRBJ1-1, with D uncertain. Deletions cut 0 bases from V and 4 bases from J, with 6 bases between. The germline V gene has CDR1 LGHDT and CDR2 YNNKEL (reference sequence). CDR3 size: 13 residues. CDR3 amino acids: CASSQDRVTEAFF. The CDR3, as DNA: TGTGCCAGCAGCCAAGATCGGGTCACTGAAGCTTTCTTT.

In DNA, the CDR3 is TGTGCCAGCAGCCAAAACCCGGGGGATCAGCCCCAGCATTTT. It yields the protein CASSQNPGDQPQHF. V usage is TRBV7-2 and J usage is TRBJ1-5; the D gene is possibly TRBD1 (5 bases). This CDR3 has 14 residues. CDR1 SGHTA and CDR2 FQGNSA come from the germline V gene. The V end lost 5 bases, the J end lost 5 bases, and 13 bases lay between the germline ends.

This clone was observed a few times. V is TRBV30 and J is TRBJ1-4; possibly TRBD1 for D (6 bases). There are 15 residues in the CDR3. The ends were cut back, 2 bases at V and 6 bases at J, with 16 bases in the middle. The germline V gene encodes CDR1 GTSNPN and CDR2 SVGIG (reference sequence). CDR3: CAWSRSGQIHEKLFF. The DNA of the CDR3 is TGTGCCTGGAGTAGATCAGGACAGATTCATGAAAAACTGTTTTTT.

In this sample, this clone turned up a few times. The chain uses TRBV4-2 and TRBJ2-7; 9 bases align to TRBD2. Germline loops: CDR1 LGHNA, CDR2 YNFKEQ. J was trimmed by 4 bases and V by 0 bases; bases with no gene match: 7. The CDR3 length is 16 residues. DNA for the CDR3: TGTGCCAGCAGCCAAGACGTAGCGGGAGAGGGGTACGAGCAGTACTTC. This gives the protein CASSQDVAGEGYEQYF.

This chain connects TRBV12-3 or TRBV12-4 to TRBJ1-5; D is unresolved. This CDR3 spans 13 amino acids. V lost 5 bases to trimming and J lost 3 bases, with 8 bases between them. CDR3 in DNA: TGTGCCAGCAGTGTTGAAGTCAATCAGCCCCAGCATTTT. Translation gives CASSVEVNQPQHF.

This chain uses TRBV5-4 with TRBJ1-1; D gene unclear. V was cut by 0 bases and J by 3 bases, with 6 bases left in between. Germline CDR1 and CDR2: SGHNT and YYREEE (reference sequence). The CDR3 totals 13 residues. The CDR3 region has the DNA TGTGCCAGCAGCTTGGGTAGGGACACTGAAGCTTTCTTT. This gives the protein CASSLGRDTEAFF.

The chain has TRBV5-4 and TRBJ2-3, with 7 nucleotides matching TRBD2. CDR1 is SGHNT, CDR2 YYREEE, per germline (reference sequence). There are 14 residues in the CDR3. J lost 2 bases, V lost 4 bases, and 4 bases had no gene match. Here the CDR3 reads CASSPRLATDTQYF. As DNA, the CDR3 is TGTGCCAGCAGCCCCCGACTAGCCACAGATACGCAGTATTTT.

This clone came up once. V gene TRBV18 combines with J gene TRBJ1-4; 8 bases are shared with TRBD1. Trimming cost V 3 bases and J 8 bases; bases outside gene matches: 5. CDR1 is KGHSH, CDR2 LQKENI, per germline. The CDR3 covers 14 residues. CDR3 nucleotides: TGTGCCAGCTCACCCCGACAGGGGAACGAAAAACTGTTTTTT. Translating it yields CASSPRQGNEKLFF.

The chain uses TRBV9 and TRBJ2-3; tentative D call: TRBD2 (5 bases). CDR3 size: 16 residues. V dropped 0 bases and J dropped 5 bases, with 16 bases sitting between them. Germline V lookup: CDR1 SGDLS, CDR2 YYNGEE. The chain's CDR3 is CASSVGASIVGDTQYF. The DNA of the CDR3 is TGTGCCAGCAGCGTAGGGGCTAGCATCGTGGGAGATACGCAGTATTTT.